These T cell receptor beta chains were read from a single sample in a study of shared clonotypes between healthy human individuals. Method: immunoSEQ multiplex PCR; TCRdb's copy keeps in-frame clones and lacks some. This table holds approximately 2.4 million clones, approximately 94% found once. The source material was naive CD4+ T cells sorted from blood. These receptors all come from a man between 18 and 29 years old in good health. CDR3s include the opening cysteine and the closing phenylalanine or tryptophan. D genes are given only for firm matches. Only part of the rows carry a size: once, few, many, or a class if the clone is expanded.

clone size: once
D gene: NA
J gene: TRBJ1-6
V gene: TRBV9
CDR3 protein: CASSFTPQGEGSPLHF
CDR3 DNA: TGTGCCAGCAGCTTCACCCCTCAAGGGGAGGGTTCACCCCTCCACTTT

clone size: NA
D gene: TRBD2
J gene: TRBJ2-7
V gene: TRBV19
CDR3 protein: CASSPKPAGVSHEQYF
CDR3 DNA: TGTGCCAGTAGTCCTAAGCCAGCGGGAGTCTCCCACGAGCAGTACTTC

clone size: NA
D gene: TRBD1
J gene: TRBJ2-7
V gene: TRBV7-9
CDR3 protein: CASSLTGVSSYEQYF
CDR3 DNA: TGTGCCAGCAGCTTGACAGGGGTTAGCTCCTACGAGCAGTACTTC

clone size: NA
D gene: NA
J gene: TRBJ2-3
V gene: TRBV9
CDR3 protein: CASSSRQYTDTQYF
CDR3 DNA: TGTGCCAGCAGCTCCCGACAATACACAGATACGCAGTATTTT

clone size: once
D gene: NA
J gene: TRBJ1-2
V gene: TRBV5-1
CDR3 protein: CASSFGSNYGYTF
CDR3 DNA: TGCGCCAGCAGCTTTGGCAGTAACTATGGCTACACCTTC

clone size: once
D gene: NA
J gene: TRBJ2-2
V gene: TRBV10-3
CDR3 protein: CAISAGLVSTGELFF
CDR3 DNA: TGTGCCATCAGTGCGGGACTGGTTTCCACCGGGGAGCTGTTTTTT

clone size: NA
D gene: TRBD1
J gene: TRBJ2-7
V gene: TRBV5-1
CDR3 protein: CASSSSGTGVYEQYF
CDR3 DNA: TGCGCCAGCAGCTCTTCCGGGACAGGAGTTTACGAGCAGTACTTC

clone size: once
D gene: TRBD1
J gene: TRBJ2-7
V gene: TRBV6-1
CDR3 protein: CAARDRGSHEQYF
CDR3 DNA: TGTGCAGCCAGGGACAGGGGGAGCCACGAGCAGTACTTC

clone size: NA
D gene: TRBD1
J gene: TRBJ2-7
V gene: TRBV29-1
CDR3 protein: CSASGQGWEQYF
CDR3 DNA: TGCAGCGCTTCGGGACAGGGTTGGGAGCAGTACTTC

clone size: NA
D gene: NA
J gene: TRBJ1-3
V gene: TRBV28
CDR3 protein: CASRLSGGVNSGNTIYF
CDR3 DNA: TGTGCCAGCAGATTATCCGGCGGCGTTAACTCTGGAAACACCATATATTTT

clone size: NA
D gene: TRBD2
J gene: TRBJ2-1
V gene: TRBV5-1
CDR3 protein: CASSLGPGGLTNNEQFF
CDR3 DNA: TGCGCCAGCAGCTTGGGCCCGGGAGGGCTTACAAACAATGAGCAGTTCTTC

clone size: NA
D gene: NA
J gene: TRBJ2-1
V gene: TRBV9
CDR3 protein: CASSVAQGRDEQFF
CDR3 DNA: TGTGCCAGCAGCGTAGCGCAGGGTCGGGATGAGCAGTTCTTC

clone size: NA
D gene: NA
J gene: TRBJ2-7
V gene: TRBV18
CDR3 protein: CASSPINGLSYEQYF
CDR3 DNA: TGTGCCAGCTCACCAATTAACGGGCTTTCCTACGAGCAGTACTTC

clone size: NA
D gene: NA
J gene: TRBJ2-1
V gene: TRBV20-1
CDR3 protein: CSAQRASRFF
CDR3 DNA: TGCAGTGCTCAAAGGGCCTCGCGGTTCTTC